The 30 T cell receptor beta chains below all came from one sample that was sequenced in a study of T cell responses to AZD1222 COVID-19 vaccine. TCRdb's table, derived via immunoSEQ multiplex PCR, lists solely in-frame clones and lacks some. The data hold approximately 100,000 clones, with about nine tenths observed a single time. Sequenced material: peripheral blood, taken 28 days after the second AZD1222 dose. The receptors were gathered from an adult who received the AZD1222 COVID-19 vaccine.

The rearrangement links TRBV9 to TRBJ2-3, with D unresolved. Germline V gene lookup returns CDR1 SGDLS and CDR2 YYNGEE. The CDR3 consists of 14 residues. The V end was cut by 0 bases, the J end by 2 bases, with 7 bases between. CDR3 bases: TGTGCCAGCAGCGTAGAACAGTACACAGATACGCAGTATTTT. Translating it yields CASSVEQYTDTQYF. Complete variable domain (other parts from reference TRBV9 and TRBJ2-3): DSGVTQTPKHLITATGQRVTLRCSPRSGDLSVYWYQQSLDQGLQFLIQYYNGEERAKGNILERFSAQQFPDLHSELNLSSLELGDSALYFCASSVEQYTDTQYFGPGTRLTVL.

The genes are TRBV19 and TRBJ1-3; perhaps TRBD1 as D (5 bases). Trimming left V 1 base short and J 0 bases short, with 10 bases between. The CDR3 has 16 residues. The V gene's germline CDR1 is LNHDA and CDR2 SQIVND (reference sequence). The CDR3 protein is CASSIAGRHSGNTIYF. CDR3 nucleotides: TGTGCCAGTAGTATAGCAGGGAGACACTCTGGAAACACCATATATTTT.

The chain links TRBV5-1 to TRBJ2-5; the match to TRBD2 covers 9 bases. The ends lost 5 bases at V and 1 base at J; junction bases unmatched: 9. Germline values: CDR1 SGHRS, CDR2 YFSETQ. The CDR3 contains 16 residues. The CDR3 spells CASRAGSSGVQETQYF. CDR3 bases: TGCGCCAGCAGAGCTGGGTCTAGCGGGGTCCAAGAGACCCAGTACTTC.

The rearrangement joins TRBV11-2 to TRBJ1-6; D gene uncertain. Germline CDR1 and CDR2: SGHAT and FQNNGV. CDR3 length equals 14 residues. V lost 0 bases and J lost 7, with 7 bases in between. CDR3 bases: TGTGCCAGCAGCTTAGATTGGACCAATTCACCCCTCCACTTT. Its protein product is CASSLDWTNSPLHF.

Here the CDR3 DNA reads TGTGCCAGCAGTTTAACCTCCACAGATACGCAGTATTTT. It encodes CASSLTSTDTQYF. The chain has TRBV27 and TRBJ2-3; D gene ambiguous. This CDR3 is built from 13 residues. CDR1 and CDR2 (germline): MNHEY, SMNVEV (reference sequence). V lost 2 bases and J 2 bases, leaving 5 bases between the germline ends.

The chain links TRBV7-2 to TRBJ2-7; D not resolved. V shed 5 bases and J shed 0 bases, with 8 bases lying between them. The CDR3 has 13 amino acids. Germline V gene data show CDR1 as SGHTA and CDR2 as FQGNSA. CDR3: CASSPPLSYEQYF. In nucleotides, the CDR3 is TGTGCCAGCAGCCCTCCCCTCTCCTACGAGCAGTACTTC.

The chain joins TRBV29-1 to TRBJ2-2, with 7 bases fitting TRBD1. Germline CDR1 is SQVTM and CDR2 is ANQGSEA. This CDR3 has 13 amino acids. The chain's CDR3 is CSARTGVAGELFF. CDR3 nucleotides: TGCAGTGCGAGGACAGGCGTCGCCGGGGAGCTGTTTTTT.

The chain links TRBV10-3 to TRBJ1-1; D ambiguous. The CDR3 is 13 residues long. Trimming took 2 bases from V and 1 from J, leaving 5 bases between them. From germline, CDR1 is ENHRY and CDR2 SYGVKD. The CDR3 nucleotides are TGTGCCATCAGTGAGAAACAGAACACTGAAGCTTTCTTT. Translating gives CAISEKQNTEAFF.

The rearrangement uses TRBV6-5 and TRBJ2-3; D could derive from TRBD1 or TRBD2 (6 bases each). CDR1 and CDR2 (germline): MNHEY, SVGAGI. The CDR3 totals 14 residues. Trimming removed 8 bases from V and 1 base from J, with 13 bases in between. The CDR3 bases are TGTGCCAGCTGGGGGGCCGTTGGCACAGATACGCAGTATTTT. Translation: CASWGAVGTDTQYF.

The chain joins TRBV5-6 to TRBJ1-6; D gene uncertain. Between the trimmed V and J ends, which lost 2 bases and 10 bases, there was a span of 10 bases. Germline CDR1 and CDR2: SGHDT and YYEEEE. CDR3 length equals 13 residues. CDR3 DNA: TGTGCCAGCAGCTTCGGAGCATTCTCACCCCTCCACTTT. This sequence encodes CASSFGAFSPLHF.

The sample holds one count of this clone. The J gene is TRBJ1-3, the V gene TRBV2; 7 nucleotides align to TRBD1. V trimming: 3 bases; J trimming: 4 bases; junction bases outside the gene matches: 6. The CDR3 is made up of 15 amino acids. CDR1 is SNHLY, CDR2 FYNNEI, per germline. The CDR3 is CASSDRQGEGNTIYF. The CDR3 nucleotides read TGTGCCAGCAGTGACCGACAGGGAGAGGGAAACACCATATATTTT.

This clone was observed at least ten times. The V and J genes are TRBV6-2 or TRBV6-3 and TRBJ2-7; D possibly corresponds to TRBD2 (6 bases). V lost 4 bases and J lost 0, with 16 bases in between. Germline CDR1 reads MNHEY; CDR2 reads SVGEGT. The CDR3 is made up of 16 amino acids. Written as DNA, the CDR3 is TGTGCCAGCAGTTCCGAGGGAGGACATCACTCCTACGAGCAGTACTTC. Protein sequence: CASSSEGGHHSYEQYF.

The chain recombines TRBV5-4 with TRBJ1-3; perhaps TRBD1 as D (5 bases). Trimming took 4 bases from V and 2 from J, leaving 13 bases between them. The length of the CDR3 is 15 residues. Germline CDR1 reads SGHNT; CDR2 reads YYREEE (reference sequence). CDR3 coding DNA: TGTGCCAGCAGCCCGCAGGGTTTGGCTGGAAACACCATATATTTT. It yields the protein CASSPQGLAGNTIYF.

This rearrangement joins TRBV14 to TRBJ1-2; possible D gene TRBD1, 5 bases. The V gene lost 1 base and the J gene lost 4 bases, with 13 bases spanning the gap. The CDR3 is 15 amino acids. Per the germline V gene, CDR1 is SGHDN and CDR2 is FVKESK. The CDR3 nucleotides are TGTGCCAGCAGCCAAGCGGGGGGTCTAGGCTATGGCTACACCTTC. Its translation is CASSQAGGLGYGYTF.

The rearrangement joins TRBV6-5 to TRBJ2-5; a weak D match, TRBD2 (6 bases). This CDR3 region has 13 residues. The V gene's germline CDR1 is MNHEY and CDR2 SVGAGI. The V end lost 6 bases, the J end lost 4 bases, and 12 bases lay between the germline ends. The CDR3 spells CASRRGEPETQYF. In DNA form, the CDR3 reads TGTGCCAGCAGGCGCGGGGAACCAGAGACCCAGTACTTC.

This chain uses TRBV5-3 with TRBJ1-6; D might be TRBD1 (5 bases). TRBV5-3 is labeled an ORF, and its function is uncertain. V was cut by 4 bases and J by 9 bases, with 14 bases left in between. The CDR3 is made up of 14 amino acids. The CDR3, as DNA: TGTGCCAGAAGCAGAAGAGGGGTGGCTTCACCCCTCCACTTT. This translates into CARSRRGVASPLHF.

J is TRBJ2-5 and V is TRBV5-1, with D possibly called TRBD1 or TRBD2 (6 bases each). The CDR3 runs 11 residues. The germline gives CDR1 SGHRS, CDR2 YFSETQ. Trimming shortened V by 8 bases and J by 5 bases, and 10 bases separated the two germline ends. CDR3 nucleotide sequence: TGCGCCAGGAAAGGGGGGGAGACCCAGTACTTC. Translating gives CARKGGETQYF.

J is TRBJ2-7 and V is TRBV28; 8 bases align to TRBD2. V shed 7 bases, J shed 3 bases, and the junction held 11 bases outside the gene matches. Per germline, CDR1 MDHEN and CDR2 SYDVKM. The CDR3 is made up of 15 amino acids. Here the CDR3 reads CASTPGGEEVYEQYF. The CDR3, as DNA: TGTGCCAGCACGCCGGGAGGGGAGGAGGTCTACGAGCAGTACTTC.

The chain has TRBV1 and TRBJ2-5; the table's D call, TRBD2, has no DNA check behind it. TRBV1 is marked as a pseudogene. The CDR3 runs 19 residues. The CDR3 is CTSSRGTSGGPGGVETQYF. The DNA of the CDR3 is TGCACCAGCAGCCGAGGGACTAGCGGGGGGCCAGGTGGCGTAGAGACCCAGTACTTC.

The rearrangement joins TRBV11-3 to TRBJ2-1; 10 positions agree with TRBD2. Germline trimming cut 5 bases from V and 6 bases from J; bases unmatched to any gene: 1. CDR3 size: 13 residues. Germline-derived CDR1 and CDR2 are SGHNT and YENEEA. Written as DNA, the CDR3 is TGTGCCAGCAGCCGGACTAGCGGCAATGAGCAGTTCTTC. It specifies CASSRTSGNEQFF.

This rearrangement joins TRBV6-7 to TRBJ2-7; D possibly corresponds to TRBD1 (5 bases). TRBV6-7 is treated as an ORF (open reading frame) with a function not yet certain. Trimming stripped 7 bases from V and 7 bases from J, with 26 bases between. The CDR3 length is 16 residues. The CDR3 here is CASTSRPNYTKGEQYF. Written as DNA, the CDR3 is TGTGCCAGCACCTCCCGACCAAATTACACCAAGGGGGAGCAGTACTTC.

J is TRBJ1-4 and V is TRBV12-2; TRBD1, the table's D call, was not compared with the DNA. TRBV12-2 represents a pseudogene. This CDR3 has 14 amino acids. CDR3 region: CASRLARTDEKLFF. For the CDR3, the DNA is TGTGCAAGTCGCTTAGCCAGGACAGATGAAAAACTGTTTTTT.

The V and J genes are TRBV9 and TRBJ2-2; possibly TRBD1 for D (5 bases). Per germline, CDR1 SGDLS and CDR2 YYNGEE. V was cut by 4 bases and J by 1 base, with 11 bases left in between. The CDR3 loop spans 15 amino acids. CDR3 DNA: TGTGCCAGCAGCCGACAGTCGTTGAACACCGGGGAGCTGTTTTTT. This translates into CASSRQSLNTGELFF.

The J gene is TRBJ2-5, the V gene TRBV5-1; D call uncertain. This CDR3 region has 13 residues. Germline V gene sequence: CDR1 SGHRS, CDR2 YFSETQ. The V end lost 5 bases, the J end lost 2 bases, and 10 bases lay between the germline ends. In DNA form, the CDR3 reads TGCGCCAGCAGGTTTGGGGTGCAAGAGACCCAGTACTTC. Translating gives CASRFGVQETQYF.

V gene TRBV29-1 combines with J gene TRBJ1-4, with D uncertain. Germline V gives CDR1 SQVTM, CDR2 ANQGSEA. Trimming removed 5 bases from V and 2 bases from J, with 9 bases in between. The CDR3 consists of 13 residues. Written as DNA, the CDR3 is TGCAGCGTTTATGCGGCGACTAATGAAAAACTGTTTTTT. Amino acid sequence: CSVYAATNEKLFF.

The chain combines TRBV6-5 with TRBJ2-1; 10 bases are shared with TRBD2. Looked up from germline, CDR1 is MNHEY and CDR2 is SVGAGI. CDR3 length: 15 amino acids. The V and J ends lost 8 bases and 5 bases, in that order; junction bases with no gene match: 9. CDR3 DNA sequence: TGTGCCAGCCTACCCAGCGGGGGGGCCCACAATGAGCAGTTCTTC. Amino acids: CASLPSGGAHNEQFF.

The chain combines TRBV7-3 with TRBJ1-2; tentatively, D is TRBD1 (5 bases). V lost 4 bases to trimming and J lost 6 bases, with 12 bases between them. The CDR3 spans 13 residues. Germline loops: CDR1 SGHTA, CDR2 FQGTGA. CDR3 sequence (DNA): TGTGCCAGCAGCTCCGGGACCGCCGATGGCTACACCTTC. Translating gives CASSSGTADGYTF.

The chain couples TRBV14 to TRBJ2-1, with 11 bases aligning to TRBD2. CDR1 SGHDN and CDR2 FVKESK come from the germline V gene. The CDR3 covers 16 residues. Trimming took 4 bases from V and 4 from J; bases not matched to a gene: 6. The CDR3 sequence: CASSLLTSGGYNEQFF. Written as DNA, the CDR3 is TGTGCCAGCAGCCTATTAACTAGCGGGGGATACAATGAGCAGTTCTTC.

V usage is TRBV28 and J usage is TRBJ2-5; no reliable D call. Germline V CDR1 and CDR2: MDHEN, SYDVKM. V was clipped by 5 bases and J by 2 bases, with 12 bases between them. The CDR3 is made up of 14 amino acids. The CDR3 reads CASSPRTLQETQYF. CDR3 DNA sequence: TGTGCCAGCAGTCCGCGAACCCTTCAAGAGACCCAGTACTTC.

V is TRBV5-1 and J is TRBJ2-2; D may be TRBD1 or TRBD2 (5 bases each). The germline gives CDR1 SGHRS, CDR2 YFSETQ. The CDR3 totals 14 residues. Trimming stripped 2 bases from V and 4 bases from J, with 9 bases between. CDR3 nucleotides: TGCGCCAGCAGCTTCGGGGCGGGCACCGGGGAGCTGTTTTTT. Protein sequence: CASSFGAGTGELFF. The entire variable domain, with the rest obtained from reference TRBV5-1 and TRBJ2-2, is as follows: KAGVTQTPRYLIKTRGQQVTLSCSPISGHRSVSWYQQTPGQGLQFLFEYFSETQRNKGNFPGRFSGRQFSNSRSEMNVSTLELGDSALYLCASSFGAGTGELFFGEGSRLTVL.